The sequence of this T cell receptor beta chain was determined in a study of Ad26.COV2.S vaccination and SARS-CoV-2 variants. Study-level information: Recipients of Ad26.COV2.S got it intramuscularly, once or twice 56 days apart. Study-wide findings and caveats: Estimates derived from TCR breadth and depth analyses may have underestimated total T cell responses. Similar non-spike TCR breadth was observed in recipients of vaccine and of placebo.

TCRdb's table, derived via immunoSEQ multiplex PCR, lists solely in-frame clones and lacks some. The sample holds about 320,000 clones, 86% seen once. This sample's treatment: roughly 20 received Ad26.COV2.S at low or high dose, single or two shots; about 5 received placebo; per-sample allocation not given. Samples analyzed were those drawn on day 63 after the first vaccine or placebo injection. A Boston donor was an adult aged 18-55 years. Note on this clone: The target antigen is unknown.

In germline, CDR1 is SGHNT, CDR2 YYREEE (reference sequence). V was pared by 8 bases and J by 3 bases, with 14 bases between. The CDR3 consists of 13 residues. This chain connects TRBV5-4 to TRBJ1-2; possibly TRBD1 for D (5 bases). The receptor's source is a person between 18 and 65 years old who received the Ad26.COV2.S COVID-19 vaccine or a placebo. The sample here was peripheral blood, taken in a trial of Ad26.COV2.S vaccine versus placebo. CDR3 protein: CASTTGADYGYTF. Written as DNA, the CDR3 is TGTGCCAGTACAACAGGAGCAGACTATGGCTACACCTTC.